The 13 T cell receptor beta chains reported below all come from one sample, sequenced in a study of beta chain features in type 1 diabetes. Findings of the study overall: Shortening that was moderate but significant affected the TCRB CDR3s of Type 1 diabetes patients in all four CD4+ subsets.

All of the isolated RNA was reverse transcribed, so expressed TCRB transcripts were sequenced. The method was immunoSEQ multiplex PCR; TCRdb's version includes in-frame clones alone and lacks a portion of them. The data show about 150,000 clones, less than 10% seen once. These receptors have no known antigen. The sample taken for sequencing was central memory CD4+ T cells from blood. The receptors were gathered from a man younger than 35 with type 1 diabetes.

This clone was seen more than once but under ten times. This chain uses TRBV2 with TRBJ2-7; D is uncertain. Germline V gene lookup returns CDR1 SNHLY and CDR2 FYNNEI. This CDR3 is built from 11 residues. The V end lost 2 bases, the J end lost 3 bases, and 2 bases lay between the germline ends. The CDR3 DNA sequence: TGTGCCAGCAGTGAATACTACGAGCAGTACTTC. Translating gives CASSEYYEQYF.

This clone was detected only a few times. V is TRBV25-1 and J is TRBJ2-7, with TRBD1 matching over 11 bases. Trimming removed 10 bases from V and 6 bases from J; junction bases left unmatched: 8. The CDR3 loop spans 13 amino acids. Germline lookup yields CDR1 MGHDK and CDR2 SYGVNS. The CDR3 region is CATSWDRGGEQYF. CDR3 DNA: TGTGCCACGTCTTGGGACAGGGGGGGCGAGCAGTACTTC.

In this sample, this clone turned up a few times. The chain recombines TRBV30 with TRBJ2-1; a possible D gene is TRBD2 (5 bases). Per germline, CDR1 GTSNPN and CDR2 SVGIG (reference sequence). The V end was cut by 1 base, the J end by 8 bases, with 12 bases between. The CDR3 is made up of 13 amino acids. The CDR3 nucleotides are TGTGCCTGGAGTGGGTTCCTCGGGGATGAGCAGTTCTTC. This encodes CAWSGFLGDEQFF.

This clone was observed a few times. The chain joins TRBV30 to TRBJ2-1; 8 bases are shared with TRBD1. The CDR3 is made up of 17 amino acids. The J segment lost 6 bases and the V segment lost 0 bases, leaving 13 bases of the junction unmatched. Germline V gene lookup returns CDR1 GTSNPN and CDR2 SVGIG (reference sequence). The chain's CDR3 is CAWSVLSSGGKSNEQFF. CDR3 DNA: TGTGCCTGGAGTGTACTCAGTTCAGGGGGCAAAAGCAATGAGCAGTTCTTC.

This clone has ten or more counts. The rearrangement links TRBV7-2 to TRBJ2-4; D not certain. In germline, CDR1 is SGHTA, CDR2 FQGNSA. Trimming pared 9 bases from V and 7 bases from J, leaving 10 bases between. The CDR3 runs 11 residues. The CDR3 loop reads CARSRSNIQYF. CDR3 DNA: TGTGCCAGGTCCCGTAGCAACATTCAGTACTTC.

The CDR3 loop reads CASSLPRDRRETQYF. CDR3 nucleotides: TGTGCCAGCAGCTTACCCCGGGACAGAAGAGAGACCCAGTACTTC. This chain connects TRBV7-9 to TRBJ2-5, with TRBD1 matching 7 bases. CDR3 length: 15 residues. With 2 bases clipped from V and 4 bases from J, the junction kept 7 bases outside the gene matches. Germline loops: CDR1 SEHNR, CDR2 FQNEAQ (reference sequence).

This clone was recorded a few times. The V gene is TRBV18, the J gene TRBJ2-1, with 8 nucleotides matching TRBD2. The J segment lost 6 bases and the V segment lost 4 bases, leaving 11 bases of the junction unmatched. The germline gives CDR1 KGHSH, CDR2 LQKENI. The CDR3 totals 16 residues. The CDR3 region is CASSRAGTRGGNEQFF. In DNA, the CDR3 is TGTGCCAGCTCACGTGCCGGGACTAGAGGTGGCAATGAGCAGTTCTTC.

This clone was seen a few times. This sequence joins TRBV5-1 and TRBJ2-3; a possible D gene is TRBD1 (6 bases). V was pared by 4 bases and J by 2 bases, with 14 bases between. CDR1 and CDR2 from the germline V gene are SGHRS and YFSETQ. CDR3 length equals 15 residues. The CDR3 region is CASSEMTGTTDTQYF. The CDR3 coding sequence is TGCGCCAGCAGCGAGATGACAGGAACCACAGATACGCAGTATTTT.

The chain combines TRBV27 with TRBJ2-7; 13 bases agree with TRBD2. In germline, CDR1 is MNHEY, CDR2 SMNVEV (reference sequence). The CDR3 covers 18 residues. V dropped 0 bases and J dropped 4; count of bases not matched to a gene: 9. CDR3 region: CASSLSVRTSGRIYEQYF. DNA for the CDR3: TGTGCCAGCAGTTTATCAGTTCGGACTAGCGGGAGAATATACGAGCAGTACTTC.

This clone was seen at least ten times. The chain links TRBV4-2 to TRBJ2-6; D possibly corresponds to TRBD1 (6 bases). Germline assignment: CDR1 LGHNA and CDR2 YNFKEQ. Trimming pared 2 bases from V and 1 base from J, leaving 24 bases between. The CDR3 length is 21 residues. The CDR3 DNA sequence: TGTGCCAGCAGCCAACAGGCTGGGTCCAGGGGACAAAGTTCTGGGGCCAACGTCCTGACTTTC. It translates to CASSQQAGSRGQSSGANVLTF.

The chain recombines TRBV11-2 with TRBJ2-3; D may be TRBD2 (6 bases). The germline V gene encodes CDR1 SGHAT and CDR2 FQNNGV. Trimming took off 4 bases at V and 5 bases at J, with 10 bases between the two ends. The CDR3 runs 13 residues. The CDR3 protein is CASSYPGGDTQYF. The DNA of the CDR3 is TGTGCCAGCAGCTACCCCGGGGGAGATACGCAGTATTTT.

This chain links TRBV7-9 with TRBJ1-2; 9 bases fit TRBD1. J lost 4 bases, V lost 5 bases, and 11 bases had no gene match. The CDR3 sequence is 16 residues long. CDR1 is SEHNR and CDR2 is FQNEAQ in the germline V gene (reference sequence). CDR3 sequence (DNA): TGTGCCAGCAGCGGATCCGGGACAGGGTCTCTCTATGGCTACACCTTC. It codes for CASSGSGTGSLYGYTF.

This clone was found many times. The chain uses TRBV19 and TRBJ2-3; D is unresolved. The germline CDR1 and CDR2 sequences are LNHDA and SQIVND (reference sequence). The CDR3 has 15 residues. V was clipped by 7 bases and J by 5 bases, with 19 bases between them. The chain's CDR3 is CASTKTRPPGDTQYF. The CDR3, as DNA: TGTGCCAGTACCAAGACTCGCCCTCCGGGAGATACGCAGTATTTT.